These 13 T cell receptor beta chains came from one sample sequenced in a study of lymphopenia after photon versus proton radiotherapy. Libraries were prepared by immunoSEQ multiplex PCR; TCRdb keeps only in-frame clonotypes and omits some of them. The table shows 150,000 to 200,000 clones, with about nine tenths occurring only once. Material: peripheral blood, obtained from a patient treated with photon-based radiotherapy. The receptors come from a man aged 50 to 59 with gastric cancer.

The V gene is TRBV28, the J gene TRBJ2-3; D possibly corresponds to TRBD1 (5 bases). Germline CDR1 reads MDHEN; CDR2 reads SYDVKM. V was pared by 5 bases and J by 2 bases, with 11 bases between. The length of the CDR3 is 14 residues. The CDR3 DNA reads TGTGCCAGCAGTCCCAGGGTCTCCACAGATACGCAGTATTTT. Translating it yields CASSPRVSTDTQYF.

V is TRBV5-1 and J is TRBJ2-2; tentative D call: TRBD1 (6 bases). The germline V and J ends were trimmed by 0 bases and 0 bases, with 9 bases remaining between them. Per germline, CDR1 SGHRS and CDR2 YFSETQ. The CDR3 runs 16 residues. CDR3 in DNA: TGCGCCAGCAGCTTGGAGGGGGTATCGAACACCGGGGAGCTGTTTTTT. Translating gives CASSLEGVSNTGELFF.

This rearrangement joins TRBV7-6 to TRBJ1-3, with a tentative D call TRBD1 (6 bases). The CDR3 has 16 residues. Per the germline V gene, CDR1 is SGHVS and CDR2 is FNYEAQ. V shed 5 bases and J shed 0 bases, with 14 bases lying between them. This CDR3 reads CASSRSTGTSGNTIYF. CDR3 in DNA: TGTGCCAGCAGCCGCAGTACAGGGACCTCTGGAAACACCATATATTTT.

A remark on this clone: Other nucleotide sequences from this sample produce the same CDR3. This rearrangement joins TRBV28 to TRBJ1-5, with D possibly matching TRBD1 (5 bases). Deletions cut 6 bases from V and 5 bases from J, with 11 bases between. Germline V gene data show CDR1 as MDHEN and CDR2 as SYDVKM. The CDR3 sequence is 13 residues long. CDR3 in DNA: TGTGCCAGCAGCTGGGGGGTAGATCAGCCCCAGCATTTT. Translating it yields CASSWGVDQPQHF.

CDR3 sequence: CASSWGYEQYF. For the CDR3, the DNA is TGTGCCAGCAGTTGGGGCTACGAGCAGTACTTC. The V gene is TRBV28, the J gene TRBJ2-7; no definite D call. Germline V gene sequence: CDR1 MDHEN, CDR2 SYDVKM. The CDR3 has 11 amino acids. The germline V and J ends were trimmed by 4 bases and 3 bases, with 4 bases remaining between them. Drawing the rest from reference TRBV28 and TRBJ2-7, the complete variable domain is DVKVTQSSRYLVKRTGEKVFLECVQDMDHENMFWYRQDPGLGLRLIYFSYDVKMKEKGDIPEGYSVSREKKERFSLILESASTNQTSMYLCASSWGYEQYFGPGTRLTVT.

V usage is TRBV19 and J usage is TRBJ1-4; TRBD1 aligns across 9 bases. The germline gives CDR1 LNHDA, CDR2 SQIVND (reference sequence). V shed 5 bases, J shed 8 bases, and the junction held 9 bases outside the gene matches. The CDR3 consists of 15 residues. This CDR3 is CASSAKTGGGEKLFF. DNA of the CDR3: TGTGCCAGTAGTGCGAAGACAGGGGGAGGCGAAAAACTGTTTTTT. Complete variable domain (other parts from reference TRBV19 and TRBJ1-4): DGGITQSPKYLFRKEGQNVTLSCEQNLNHDAMYWYRQDPGQGLRLIYYSQIVNDFQKGDIAEGYSVSREKKESFPLTVTSAQKNPTAFYLCASSAKTGGGEKLFFGSGTQLSVL.

V is TRBV4-3 and J is TRBJ1-5, with a weak D call TRBD1 (5 bases). CDR1 and CDR2 (germline): LGHNA, YSLEER. V lost 0 bases and J 4 bases, leaving 10 bases between the germline ends. This CDR3 region has 15 residues. The chain's CDR3 is CASSQEWGPNQPQHF. The CDR3 nucleotides read TGCGCCAGCAGCCAAGAGTGGGGACCTAATCAGCCCCAGCATTTT.

This chain connects TRBV12-2 to TRBJ2-7. TRBV12-2 is tagged as a pseudogene. This CDR3 is 13 amino acids long. CDR3 region: CASRLGARVELYF. In DNA, the CDR3 is TGTGCAAGTCGCTTAGGGGCCAGAGTGGAGCTCTACTTC.

A single count supports this clone. V usage is TRBV7-2 and J usage is TRBJ2-5; possibly TRBD2 for D (5 bases). The V gene's germline CDR1 is SGHTA and CDR2 FQGNSA. The CDR3 runs to 14 residues. V was shortened by 4 bases and J by 6 bases, with 15 bases between the two germline ends. CDR3 bases: TGTGCCAGCAGCTCCCGGGGTCTGGGGAAGACCCAGTACTTC. This sequence encodes CASSSRGLGKTQYF.

This chain joins TRBV7-6 and TRBJ1-2; D remains unclear. Per germline, CDR1 SGHVS and CDR2 FNYEAQ. The V gene lost 6 bases and the J gene lost 6 bases, with 14 bases spanning the gap. CDR3 length: 13 amino acids. The CDR3 DNA reads as TGTGCCAGCAGTTCTACATTCGAGCATGGCTACACCTTC. Amino acids: CASSSTFEHGYTF.

The chain recombines TRBV21-1 with TRBJ2-7; no check of the table's D call, TRBD1, against the DNA was made. TRBV21-1 is a pseudogene locus. The CDR3 length is 14 residues. The CDR3 coding sequence is TGTGCCAGCAGCAAAGGTCAGGGGCGCAATCAGCAGTACTTC. Its translation is CASSKGQGRNQQYF.

This clone has just one count. The CDR3 loop reads CASSVSWGQPQHF. The DNA of the CDR3 is TGTGCCAGCAGCGTATCCTGGGGCCAGCCCCAGCATTTT. The chain uses TRBV9 and TRBJ1-5; tentative D call: TRBD1 (5 bases). Deletions cut 1 base from V and 7 bases from J, with 9 bases between. This CDR3 region has 13 residues. The germline V gene has CDR1 SGDLS and CDR2 YYNGEE.

This chain connects TRBV20-1 to TRBJ1-1, with no clear D. The CDR3 is 11 residues long. Germline CDR1 and CDR2: DFQATT and SNEGSKA (reference sequence). Trimming removed 2 bases at V and 6 bases at J, with 7 bases between. This CDR3 is CSARLYPEAFF. In DNA form, the CDR3 reads TGCAGTGCTAGATTATATCCTGAAGCTTTCTTT.